One and the same sample provided the 21 T cell receptor beta chains below, sequenced in a study of blood T cell repertoires in COVID-19. Clones were sequenced by immunoSEQ multiplex PCR, and TCRdb holds only the in-frame ones, with some missing. The sample contains about 330,000 clones, 88% of which appear only once. The sequenced sample consisted of peripheral blood. All receptors derive from a woman aged 50 to 60 with active or convalescent COVID-19.

The table lists this clone with a count of one. V usage is TRBV6-5 and J usage is TRBJ1-1; D may be TRBD1 (6 bases). This CDR3 region has 14 residues. Trimming took 0 bases from V and 7 from J, leaving 12 bases between them. Per the germline V gene, CDR1 is MNHEY and CDR2 is SVGAGI. In nucleotides, the CDR3 is TGTGCCAGCAGTTACTCGGAAGGACAGAGTGAAGCTTTCTTT. It translates to CASSYSEGQSEAFF.

This clone was observed once. The V call is TRBV6-2 or TRBV6-3, the J call TRBJ2-1; TRBD2 aligns across 9 bases. The CDR3 spans 14 residues. CDR1 and CDR2 from the germline V gene are MNHEY and SVGEGT. Unmatched junction bases numbered 5, after V lost 4 bases and J lost 7 bases. The CDR3: CASSSREGGNEQFF. CDR3 bases: TGTGCCAGCAGTTCGCGGGAGGGCGGAAATGAGCAGTTCTTC.

This clone came up a few times. The chain is built from TRBV9 and TRBJ2-7; 11 bases fit TRBD2. The CDR3 contains 15 residues. CDR1 SGDLS and CDR2 YYNGEE come from the germline V gene. With V trimmed by 3 bases and J by 4 bases, 6 bases remained unmatched. Here the CDR3 reads CASSEGTSGVYEQYF. CDR3 bases: TGTGCCAGCAGCGAGGGGACTAGCGGAGTTTACGAGCAGTACTTC. Full variable domain (rest looked up from reference TRBV9 and TRBJ2-7): DSGVTQTPKHLITATGQRVTLRCSPRSGDLSVYWYQQSLDQGLQFLIQYYNGEERAKGNILERFSAQQFPDLHSELNLSSLELGDSALYFCASSEGTSGVYEQYFGPGTRLTVT.

V usage is TRBV4-3 and J usage is TRBJ1-1; D may be TRBD1 (5 bases). The length of the CDR3 is 15 residues. Germline assignment: CDR1 LGHNA and CDR2 YSLEER. V shed 0 bases and J shed 5 bases, with 13 bases lying between them. CDR3 bases: TGCGCCAGCAGCCAAGACGGGGGACCCTTAACTGAAGCTTTCTTT. The encoded protein is CASSQDGGPLTEAFF.

This chain uses TRBV5-1 with TRBJ2-5, with D possibly being TRBD2 (5 bases). CDR3 length: 15 residues. Germline CDR1 is SGHRS and CDR2 is YFSETQ. Trimming cost V 1 base and J 5 bases, with 15 bases left between them. CDR3 protein: CASSLTLRGEETQYF. CDR3 coding DNA: TGCGCCAGCAGCTTGACGCTTCGGGGAGAGGAGACCCAGTACTTC.

This chain links TRBV4-3 with TRBJ2-1, with TRBD2 matching over 11 bases. CDR1 and CDR2 (germline): LGHNA, YSLEER. CDR3 length: 16 amino acids. V shed 0 bases, J shed 8 bases, and the junction held 6 bases outside the gene matches. Here the CDR3 DNA reads TGCGCCAGCAGCCAAGATCATCTAGCGGGAGGTTATGAGCAGTTCTTC. Translation: CASSQDHLAGGYEQFF.

J is TRBJ2-5 and V is TRBV4-1; 7 bases match TRBD1. Germline V lookup: CDR1 MGHRA, CDR2 YSYEKL. J lost 4 bases, V lost 0 bases, and 5 bases had no gene match. The CDR3 totals 15 residues. CDR3 in DNA: TGCGCCAGCAGCCAAGACATACAGGGGCCAGAGACCCAGTACTTC. It is translated as CASSQDIQGPETQYF.

The chain has TRBV5-6 and TRBJ2-3, with D possibly matching TRBD2 (6 bases). V was pared by 1 base and J by 1 base, with 16 bases between. Germline assignment: CDR1 SGHDT and CDR2 YYEEEE. There are 17 residues in the CDR3. CDR3 amino acids: CASSLLRDSYRTDTQYF. The CDR3 bases are TGTGCCAGCAGCTTGCTCCGGGACTCTTACCGCACAGATACGCAGTATTTT. Supplemented by reference TRBV5-6 and TRBJ2-3, the full variable domain reads DAGVTQSPTHLIKTRGQQVTLRCSPKSGHDTVSWYQQALGQGPQFIFQYYEEEERQRGNFPDRFSGHQFPNYSSELNVNALLLGDSALYLCASSLLRDSYRTDTQYFGPGTRLTVL.

The V call is TRBV7-2, the J call TRBJ2-3, with D maybe TRBD2 (5 bases). Germline V gives CDR1 SGHTA, CDR2 FQGNSA. The CDR3 has 16 amino acids. Trimming pared 0 bases from V and 5 bases from J, leaving 15 bases between. CDR3 DNA: TGTGCCAGCAGCTTAGCGGGCGGAGGTCCTAGAGATACGCAGTATTTT. Residues: CASSLAGGGPRDTQYF.

The genes are TRBV6-6 and TRBJ2-4, with 13 bases lining up with TRBD2. CDR1 and CDR2 (germline): MNHNY, SVGAGI (reference sequence). After removal of 7 bases from V and 9 bases from J, the junction contained 9 bases not matched to a gene. The CDR3 has 15 residues. The CDR3 region is CASTSGLAGVSIQYF. The CDR3 nucleotides read TGTGCCAGCACTTCCGGACTAGCGGGAGTATCCATTCAGTACTTC.

V is TRBV29-1 and J is TRBJ2-3; possible D gene TRBD2, 5 bases. The CDR3 covers 13 residues. Germline assignment: CDR1 SQVTM and CDR2 ANQGSEA. Trimming took off 6 bases at V and 2 bases at J, with 12 bases between the two ends. Here the CDR3 DNA reads TGCAGCGTAGACAACGGGAACACAGATACGCAGTATTTT. Amino acid sequence: CSVDNGNTDTQYF.

The genes are TRBV4-3 and TRBJ2-6; no firm D call. The CDR3 totals 17 residues. V lost 4 bases and J lost 8, with 21 bases in between. Germline values: CDR1 LGHNA, CDR2 YSLEER. The CDR3 DNA reads as TGCGCCAGCAGCCGAAACCTCGGTTTGGTGCGGTCCAACGTCCTGACTTTC. Its translation is CASSRNLGLVRSNVLTF.

The V gene is TRBV24-1, the J gene TRBJ1-4; TRBD1 aligns across 7 bases. Germline CDR1 and CDR2: KGHDR and SFDVKD. V gave up 2 bases and J gave up 7 bases; unmatched junction bases: 12. This CDR3 has 17 amino acids. The CDR3 sequence: CATSDSRVQGRLEKLFF. The DNA of the CDR3 is TGTGCCACCAGTGATTCCCGGGTACAGGGGCGCCTTGAAAAACTGTTTTTT.

This chain links TRBV19 with TRBJ2-7; TRBD2 agrees at 7 bases. The germline V gene encodes CDR1 LNHDA and CDR2 SQIVND (reference sequence). The CDR3 loop spans 15 amino acids. Losses at the gene ends were 7 bases for V and 4 bases for J; bases not matched to a gene: 13. The DNA of the CDR3 is TGTGCCAGTACGGCAACTAGCGCGGGGACGTACGAGCAGTACTTC. It specifies CASTATSAGTYEQYF.

The J gene is TRBJ1-2, the V gene TRBV10-3, with no clear D. V shed 3 bases and J shed 2 bases, with 13 bases lying between them. CDR3 length: 15 residues. Germline CDR1 reads ENHRY; CDR2 reads SYGVKD. This CDR3 reads CAISDRLGRNYGYTF. For the CDR3, the DNA is TGTGCCATCAGTGATAGGCTGGGGAGGAACTATGGCTACACCTTC.

The V gene is TRBV5-1, the J gene TRBJ2-3; perhaps TRBD1 as D (6 bases). Trimming removed 7 bases at V and 1 base at J, with 16 bases between. CDR3 length: 15 amino acids. Per the germline V gene, CDR1 is SGHRS and CDR2 is YFSETQ. Here the CDR3 reads CASRPGVVGTDTQYF. Here the CDR3 DNA reads TGCGCCAGCCGGCCAGGGGTTGTCGGCACAGATACGCAGTATTTT. The full variable domain, its missing parts supplied by reference TRBV5-1 and TRBJ2-3, is KAGVTQTPRYLIKTRGQQVTLSCSPISGHRSVSWYQQTPGQGLQFLFEYFSETQRNKGNFPGRFSGRQFSNSRSEMNVSTLELGDSALYLCASRPGVVGTDTQYFGPGTRLTVL.

The chain joins TRBV30 to TRBJ1-5; a possible D gene is TRBD1 (6 bases). V was trimmed by 0 bases and J by 3 bases, leaving 9 bases between them. This CDR3 spans 14 amino acids. Germline lookup yields CDR1 GTSNPN and CDR2 SVGIG (reference sequence). The CDR3 bases are TGTGCCTGGAGTGTGGACAGTCTCAATCAGCCCCAGCATTTT. It encodes CAWSVDSLNQPQHF.

V usage is TRBV5-1 and J usage is TRBJ2-1, with 8 bases aligning to TRBD2. Losses at the gene ends were 6 bases for V and 2 bases for J; bases not matched to a gene: 7. The CDR3 is 15 residues long. Per the germline V gene, CDR1 is SGHRS and CDR2 is YFSETQ. CDR3 amino acids: CASNTPGGPYNEQFF. In nucleotides, the CDR3 is TGCGCCAGCAATACCCCGGGGGGGCCCTACAATGAGCAGTTCTTC.

CDR3 in amino acids: CASSSTTEAGNTIYF. The DNA for the CDR3 is TGTGCCAGCAGCTCGACGACAGAGGCTGGAAACACCATATATTTT. This rearrangement joins TRBV9 to TRBJ1-3; tentatively, D is TRBD1 (5 bases). The CDR3 is made up of 15 amino acids. Germline values: CDR1 SGDLS, CDR2 YYNGEE. The V end was cut by 4 bases, the J end by 2 bases, with 13 bases between.

The rearrangement joins TRBV5-1 to TRBJ1-2; 8 bases map to TRBD1. From germline, CDR1 is SGHRS and CDR2 YFSETQ. J was trimmed by 4 bases and V by 3 bases; bases with no gene match: 8. This CDR3 is built from 15 residues. The CDR3 DNA reads TGCGCCAGCAGCTCGACCTGGGACAGGAGCTATGGCTACACCTTC. Residues: CASSSTWDRSYGYTF.

The V call is TRBV10-2, the J call TRBJ2-5; D is ambiguous. The germline V and J ends were trimmed by 0 bases and 5 bases, with 10 bases remaining between them. This CDR3 has 14 amino acids. Germline CDR1 is WSHSY and CDR2 is SAAADI. CDR3 nucleotide sequence: TGCGCCAGCAGTGAGTCGTTTTTCGTTGAGACCCAGTACTTC. Translated, it gives CASSESFFVETQYF.